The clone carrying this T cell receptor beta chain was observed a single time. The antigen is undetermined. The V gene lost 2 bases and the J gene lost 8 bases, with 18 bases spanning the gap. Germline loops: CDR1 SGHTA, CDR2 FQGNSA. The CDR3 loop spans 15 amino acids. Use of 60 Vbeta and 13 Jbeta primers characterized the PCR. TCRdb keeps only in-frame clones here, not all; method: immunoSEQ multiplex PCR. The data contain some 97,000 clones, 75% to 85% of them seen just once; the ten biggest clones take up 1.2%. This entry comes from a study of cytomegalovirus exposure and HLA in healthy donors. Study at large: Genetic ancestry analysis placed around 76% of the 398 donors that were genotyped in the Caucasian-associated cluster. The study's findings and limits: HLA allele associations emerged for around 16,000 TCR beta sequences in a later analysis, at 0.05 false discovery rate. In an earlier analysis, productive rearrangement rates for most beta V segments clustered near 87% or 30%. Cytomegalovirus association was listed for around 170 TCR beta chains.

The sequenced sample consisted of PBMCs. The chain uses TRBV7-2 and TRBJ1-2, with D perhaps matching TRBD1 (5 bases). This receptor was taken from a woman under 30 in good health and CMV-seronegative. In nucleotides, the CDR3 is TGTGCCAGCAGCTTAAGTCTTTTCGGGGGAGGGGGCTACACCTTC. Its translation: CASSLSLFGGGGYTF. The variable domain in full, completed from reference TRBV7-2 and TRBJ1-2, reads GAGVSQSPSNKVTEKGKDVELRCDPISGHTALYWYRQSLGQGLEFLIYFQGNSAPDKSGLPSDRFSAERTGGSVSTLTIQRTQQEDSAVYLCASSLSLFGGGGYTFGSGTRLTVV.